The 7 T cell receptor beta chains presented below share a single source sample, sequenced in a study of blood T cells in healthy people across ages. A second about 7 to 11 cycle PCR used barcoded and J-beta primers. MiXCR, applied by TCRdb to the 5' RACE reads, yields one record per CDR3 protein. The sample contains about 1 million distinct CDR3 sequences, 45% of which appear only once. Source material: blood. The receptors originated from a woman aged 55 to 70 in good health.

The CDR3 is CASSEPSGSWDEQFF. In DNA, the CDR3 is TGTGCCAGCAGTGAGCCTAGCGGGAGCTGGGATGAGCAGTTCTTC. The chain is built from TRBV2 and TRBJ2-1; the match to TRBD2 covers 10 bases. The CDR3 covers 15 residues. CDR1 and CDR2 (germline): SNHLY, FYNNEI. The V and J ends lost 3 bases and 8 bases, in that order; junction bases with no gene match: 7.

The chain uses TRBV5-1 and TRBJ2-7, with D possibly matching TRBD2 (6 bases). The V end lost 7 bases, the J end lost 6 bases, and 20 bases lay between the germline ends. Germline CDR1 and CDR2: SGHRS and YFSETQ. The CDR3 extends over 14 amino acids. The CDR3 bases are TGCGCCAGCGCGGGACTGGGGTTTACGTCCGAGCAGTACTTC. Translating it yields CASAGLGFTSEQYF.

This chain links TRBV12-3 or TRBV12-4 with TRBJ2-7, with TRBD1 matching over 7 bases. The CDR3 extends over 13 amino acids. The V and J ends lost 2 bases and 6 bases, in that order; junction bases with no gene match: 4. CDR3 in amino acids: CASSLRTGGEQYF. The CDR3 DNA sequence: TGTGCCAGCAGTTTAAGGACAGGTGGCGAGCAGTACTTC.

The rearrangement uses TRBV27 and TRBJ2-1; D possibly uses TRBD1 or TRBD2 (5 bases each). The CDR3 sequence is 15 residues long. V shed 8 bases and J shed 2 bases, with 16 bases lying between them. Germline assignment: CDR1 MNHEY and CDR2 SMNVEV (reference sequence). In nucleotides, the CDR3 is TGTGCCAGCTCGGTCCCGGGGCTCGCCTACAATGAGCAGTTCTTC. Translating gives CASSVPGLAYNEQFF.

V is TRBV20-1 and J is TRBJ2-3; 11 bases align to TRBD2. The CDR3 is made up of 16 amino acids. Germline CDR1 is DFQATT and CDR2 is SNEGSKA (reference sequence). Unmatched junction bases numbered 10, after V lost 6 bases and J lost 2 bases. The CDR3 protein is CSANKLAGENTDTQYF. The CDR3 DNA reads as TGCAGTGCCAACAAACTAGCGGGAGAGAACACAGATACGCAGTATTTT.

Of note for this clonotype: Relative to the germline gene, one junction end is altered; a read error may explain this. The CDR3 loop is CPSSQNSAGFPEAFF. In DNA form, the CDR3 reads TGTCCCAGCAGCCAAAACTCCGCAGGGTTTCCTGAAGCTTTCTTT. The rearrangement uses TRBV3-1 and TRBJ1-1; possibly TRBD1 for D (5 bases). Per the germline V gene, CDR1 is LGHDT and CDR2 is YNNKEL (reference sequence). This CDR3 is 15 amino acids long.

This clonotype turned up a few times. The chain is built from TRBV6-2 or TRBV6-3 and TRBJ1-5; TRBD1 agrees at 11 bases. CDR1 and CDR2 from the germline V gene are MNHEY and SVGEGT. CDR3 length equals 17 residues. V gave up 8 bases and J gave up 3 bases; unmatched junction bases: 12. CDR3 DNA: TGTGCCAGCGGGACCCGGACAGGGGGCTATGACAATCAGCCCCAGCATTTT. Its protein is CASGTRTGGYDNQPQHF.